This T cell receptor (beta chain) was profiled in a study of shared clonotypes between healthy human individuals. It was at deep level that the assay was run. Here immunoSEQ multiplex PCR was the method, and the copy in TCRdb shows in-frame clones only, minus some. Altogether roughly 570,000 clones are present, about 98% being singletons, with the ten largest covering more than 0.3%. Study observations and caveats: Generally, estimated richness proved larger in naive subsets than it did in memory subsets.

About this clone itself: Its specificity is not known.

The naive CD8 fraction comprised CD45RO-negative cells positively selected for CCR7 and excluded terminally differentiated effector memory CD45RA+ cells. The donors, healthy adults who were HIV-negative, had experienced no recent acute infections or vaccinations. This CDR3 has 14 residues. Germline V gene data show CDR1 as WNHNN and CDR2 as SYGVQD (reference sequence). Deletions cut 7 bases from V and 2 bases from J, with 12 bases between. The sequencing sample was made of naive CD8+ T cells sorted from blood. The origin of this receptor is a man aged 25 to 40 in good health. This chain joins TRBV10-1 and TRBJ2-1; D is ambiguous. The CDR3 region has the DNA TGCGCCAGCAAAAAGGTGGGGACCTACAATGAGCAGTTCTTC. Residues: CASKKVGTYNEQFF.